This T cell receptor beta chain comes out of a study of T cell responses to AZD1222 COVID-19 vaccine (dated by TCRdb to the early 2020s). Background for the entire study: AZD1222 recipients whose second dose came at about 4 weeks and those whose second dose came at about 12 weeks were combined into one group, since spike-specific TCR depth and breadth did not differ between the two schedules. A total of around 240 trial participants underwent TCR sequencing, of whom 207 received two doses of AZD1222 and some 25 received two doses of the MenACWY control vaccine. Trial participants were enrolled by age into 18-55, 56-69 and 70-plus year subgroups, with roughly 150, 30 and 60 TCR-sequenced participants respectively.

Based on the germline V gene, the CDR1 and CDR2 sequences are LGHNA and YNFKEQ. From cysteine to phenylalanine, the CDR3 is 13 amino acids long. Kept here is only the CDR3 DNA, which spans 39 bases and is read in frame from base 1. The germline ends are 4 bases apart after V is trimmed by 0 bases and J by 4 bases. The time point label for this specimen denotes: baseline before first vaccination. Samples from vaccinated people were obtained from the UK trials COV001 and COV002, which included a single-blind randomized controlled phase 2/3 trial of AZD1222 (ChAdOx1 nCoV-19) in healthy adults. Trial participant PBMC samples were collected at day 0 and day 28 after the second dose for TCRbeta chain sequencing. Findings and caveats that apply to the study as a whole: Only six AZD1222 recipients were SARS-CoV-2 seropositive at baseline, limiting conclusions about previously exposed vaccinees. CD4 TCRs associated with the vaccine covered the entire spike protein, and the dominant responses were in regions 160-218 and 743-854. Participants were mostly white British, with more females than males. The authors suggested clonal diversity may have been underestimated. Epitopes outside the regions mutated in the B.1.351 and B.1.1.7 variants were reportedly recognized by nearly half of the unique spike-specific TCRs. After two AZD1222 doses, both the breadth and the depth of spike-specific TCRs were significantly higher than at day 0 and than in MenACWY recipients. The 56-69-year group was small, and its depth increase did not reach significance, likely because of low power. Because no samples from the day 14 peak response were available, repertoires could be characterized only after the peak T cell response.

To note about this clone: This clone's antigen is unknown. No clone much larger than this one lies a single base away; base qualities are absent.

The CDR3 regions of human TCRbeta chains were analyzed by immunosequencing. Processing in the source paper ran as follows. Repertoire TCRs were matched against a reference library of SARS-CoV-2-specific TCRs generated with the MIRA antigen-specificity platform. Breadth was defined as the fraction of unique TCRs that were SARS-CoV-2-associated. Depth was defined as the fraction of total T cells that were SARS-CoV-2-associated. Using the MIRA data, every spike-specific TCR was mapped to the spike region that the TCR reacted to and assigned to either a CD4 or a CD8 class. Log10-transformed breadth and depth values were compared by one-way ANOVA with Sidak's multiple comparisons tests. TCRdb re-hosts the immuneACCESS table, in-frame sequences only. Its copies lack some clones; in the studies checked, an unresolved V gene accounts for under half of them, and the cause for the rest is not known. Clone size and V and J calls were adopted from that table, with D and trimming inferred from the DNA. In this sample the table shows about 130,000 clones, about 86% of which occur a single time. The ten largest clones capture roughly 12% of the sample.

This clonotype was sampled from an adult in good health. This chain joins TRBV4-2 to TRBJ1-3, with the D segment identity uncertain. The sequencing used peripheral blood, collected on day 0 of AZD1222 vaccination. The DNA sequence is as follows: TGTGCCAGCAGCCAAGAAAGAGGAAACACCATATATTTT. This yields the protein CASSQERGNTIYF.